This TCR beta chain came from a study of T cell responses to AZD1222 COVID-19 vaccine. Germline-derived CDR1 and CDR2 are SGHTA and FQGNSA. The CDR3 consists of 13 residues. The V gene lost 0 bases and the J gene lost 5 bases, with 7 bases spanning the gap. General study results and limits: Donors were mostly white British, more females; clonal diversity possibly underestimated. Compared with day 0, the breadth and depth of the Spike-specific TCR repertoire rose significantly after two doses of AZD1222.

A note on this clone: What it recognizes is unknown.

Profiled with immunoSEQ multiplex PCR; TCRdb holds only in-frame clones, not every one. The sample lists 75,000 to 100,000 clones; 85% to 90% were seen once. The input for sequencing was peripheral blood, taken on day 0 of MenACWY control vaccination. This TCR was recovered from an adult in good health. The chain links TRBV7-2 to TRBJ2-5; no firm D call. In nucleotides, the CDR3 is TGTGCCAGCAGCTTAGCGGCTTCGGAGACCCAGTACTTC. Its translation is CASSLAASETQYF. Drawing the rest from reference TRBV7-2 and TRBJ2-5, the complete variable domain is GAGVSQSPSNKVTEKGKDVELRCDPISGHTALYWYRQSLGQGLEFLIYFQGNSAPDKSGLPSDRFSAERTGGSVSTLTIQRTQQEDSAVYLCASSLAASETQYFGPGTRLLVL.